This T cell receptor (beta chain) came from a study of beta chain features in type 1 diabetes listed by TCRdb under 2018. Background on the whole study: Patients and healthy donors did not differ in mean age, gender distribution, total cell number or subset yield. Across all samples, fewer than 110,000,000 sorted cells were examined, and cell number per subset correlated strongly with RNA yield. In the study, recently diagnosed type 1 diabetes patients and matched healthy donors were compared on the TCRB repertoires of their sorted circulating CD4+ T cell subsets. Whereas all 30 or so donors provided naive and central memory subsets, regulatory and stem cell-like memory subsets were isolated from just 8 patients and roughly eight healthy donors.

Spanning cysteine to phenylalanine, the CDR3 consists of 14 amino acids. Only CDR3 DNA is held: 42 bases, read in frame from base 1. Trimming costs V 3 bases and J 0 bases, and their ends lie 5 bases apart. The CDR1 and CDR2 encoded by the germline V gene are SGHNT and YENEEA. Each donor gave one peripheral blood draw, approximately 110 mL on average, collected into heparinised tubes. Naive, central memory, regulatory and stem cell-like memory CD4+ T cells were sorted on a BD FACSAria II using a panel including CD45RO, CCR7, CD25, CD127, CD95 and CD27. Every sorted population had a purity above 95%. Right away, PBMCs were isolated by Lymphoprep density gradient centrifugation and were stained directly, with no culture step. So that batch effects would be minimized, each experiment stained and sorted samples in pairs, pairing one healthy donor with one patient. All of the isolated RNA was reverse transcribed with the High Capacity cDNA Reverse Transcription Kit, so expressed TCRB transcripts were sequenced. Naive, central memory and regulatory T cell samples underwent deep immunoSEQ sequencing, averaging roughly 3.3 million total reads per sample. Sorted cells were lysed in RLT buffer and RNA was extracted with DNase-treated RNeasy Micro or Mini kits, depending on cell number. Each cell subset was processed on its own to prevent cross-contamination, while patient and healthy donor samples were processed together. The immunoSEQ multiplex PCR was used to amplify TCRB sequences from cDNA, generating 87-bp fragments that spanned the CDR3 region. The amplicons were sequenced using the Illumina HiSeq platform. In the paper's pipeline: PCR bias was computationally corrected using synthetic template baselines, reads within Hamming distance 2 were collapsed, and singletons that could not be merged were discarded. Reads were aligned against IMGT so that V, D and J genes, CDR3 length and insertions or deletions at six rearrangement sites could be assigned. Within each subset, clonotype counts were normalized to the number of sorted cells before true diversity and Gini coefficients were calculated with the tcR R package. Repertoire sharing was quantified using the overlap coefficient calculated on TCRB nucleotide sequences. This is the immuneACCESS table as TCRdb keeps it, with only in-frame sequences that have V and J called. A part of the clones is gone; compared with another copy, unresolved V genes explain less than half, and the rest is unexplained. Clone size and V and J calls were adopted from that table, with D and trimming inferred from the DNA. The sample table shows around 200,000 clones, and less than 15% are seen once. The top ten clonotypes cover roughly 0.56% of the sample.

Overall study outcomes, separate from this receptor: Patients with type 1 diabetes made fewer insertions and deleted more nucleotides at VDJ recombination sites, implying thymic rearrangement abnormalities. Because the HLA sub-analyses included only small numbers of individuals, any influence of HLA type on TCRB rearrangement was left unresolved. The naive, central memory and regulatory TCRB repertoires appeared to resemble one another more closely among patients than among healthy donors. Because cDNA rather than genomic DNA was sequenced, highly expressing activated cells could have been over-represented, although no difference in activation and CD3 levels was found between groups. Type 1 diabetes patients showed a moderate but significant shortening of TCRB CDR3 length in all four CD4+ subsets. Shorter templates might be favored by PCR, yet because patient and control samples were amplified and corrected together, any such skew would affect both groups equally.

On this clone: It lacks a known antigen. Per-base quality was not reported, and no clone a single base away is much larger than it.

This clonotype was obtained from a woman younger than 35 in good health. The V and J genes are TRBV11-3 and TRBJ2-2; too little of a D gene remains to name it. The sequencing input was central memory CD4+ T cells from blood. The CDR3 corresponds to CASSFDTNTGELFF. In nucleotides, the sequence is TGTGCCAGCAGCTTCGACACGAACACCGGGGAGCTGTTTTTT. Full variable domain (CDR3 extended with the reference TRBV11-3 and TRBJ2-2 proteins): EAGVVQSPRYKIIEKKQPVAFWCNPISGHNTLYWYLQNLGQGPELLIRYENEEAVDDSQLPKDRFSAERLKGVDSTLKIQPAELGDSAVYLCASSFDTNTGELFFGEGSRLTVL.